Shown below are 27 T cell receptor beta chains from a single sample sequenced in a study of blood T cells in healthy people across ages. A sample-barcoded 5' primer and a J-beta primer mix were used in a second PCR of about 6 to 12 cycles. One entry per CDR3 protein results from TCRdb running MiXCR on the 5' RACE reads. The sample shows roughly 800,000 distinct CDR3 sequences, about 55% of them seen only once. The specimen sequenced was blood. The receptors were sampled from a man older than 75 in good health.

This clonotype was observed once. V usage is TRBV4-2 and J usage is TRBJ1-2; 8 bases are shared with TRBD1. Germline CDR1 reads LGHNA; CDR2 reads YNFKEQ. The length of the CDR3 is 16 residues. The V segment lost 4 bases and the J segment 2 bases; nucleotides outside the gene matches: 9. CDR3 protein: CASSPGGQGVNYGYTF. The CDR3 DNA follows: TGTGCCAGCAGCCCTGGAGGACAGGGAGTCAACTATGGCTACACCTTC.

This clonotype was seen more than once but under ten times. V usage is TRBV10-3 and J usage is TRBJ2-7; no firm D call. CDR3 size: 16 residues. V was cut by 0 bases and J by 2 bases, with 14 bases left in between. CDR1 ENHRY and CDR2 SYGVKD come from the germline V gene. CDR3 coding DNA: TGTGCCATCAGTGAGTCGGTTGGCGGCTCCACCTACGAGCAGTACTTC. Translating it yields CAISESVGGSTYEQYF.

CDR3 in DNA: TGTGCCATCAGGCCGACAGGGGGGGGTGAAAAACTGTTTTTT. Protein sequence: CAIRPTGGGEKLFF. This chain uses TRBV10-3 with TRBJ1-4, with 9 bases aligning to TRBD1. Trimming took 6 bases from V and 7 from J; bases not matched to a gene: 6. The germline V gene encodes CDR1 ENHRY and CDR2 SYGVKD. The CDR3 runs to 14 residues.

The chain joins TRBV11-2 to TRBJ2-5; possible D gene TRBD2, 6 bases. The V end was cut by 0 bases, the J end by 11 bases, with 28 bases between. The CDR3 consists of 18 residues. The germline V gene encodes CDR1 SGHAT and CDR2 FQNNGV. The CDR3 nucleotides read TGTGCCAGCAGCTTAGACCCCTGGGGACCGGGAGAGGAAAATGAGCAGTACTTC. Translation gives CASSLDPWGPGEENEQYF. Using reference TRBV11-2 and TRBJ2-5 for the parts outside the CDR3, the full variable domain is EAGVAQSPRYKIIEKRQSVAFWCNPISGHATLYWYQQILGQGPKLLIQFQNNGVVDDSQLPKDRFSAERLKGVDSTLKIQPAKLEDSAVYLCASSLDPWGPGEENEQYFGPGTRLLVL.

This chain links TRBV24-1 with TRBJ2-4; 7 bases are a match to TRBD2. Trimming removed 4 bases from V and 12 bases from J; junction bases left unmatched: 5. The CDR3 is 12 residues long. CDR1 and CDR2 (germline): KGHDR, SFDVKD. CDR3 sequence reads: CATSEAGVTQYF. The DNA for the CDR3 is TGTGCCACCAGTGAGGCGGGAGTTACTCAGTACTTC.

The chain carries TRBV24-1 and TRBJ2-1, with D possibly being TRBD1 (6 bases). Between the trimmed V and J ends, which lost 6 bases and 8 bases, there was a span of 22 bases. The CDR3 extends over 16 amino acids. Germline CDR1 and CDR2: KGHDR and SFDVKD. Here the CDR3 reads CATSTGGQGRGDEQFF. CDR3 nucleotide sequence: TGTGCCACCAGTACCGGCGGGCAGGGGCGAGGCGATGAGCAGTTCTTC.

The chain recombines TRBV5-1 with TRBJ1-5, with D perhaps matching TRBD1 (5 bases). Germline V CDR1 and CDR2: SGHRS, YFSETQ. V dropped 4 bases and J dropped 8 bases, with 19 bases sitting between them. This CDR3 comprises 15 residues. CDR3 amino acids: CASSPGWGVVEPQHF. CDR3 DNA sequence: TGCGCCAGCAGCCCCGGTTGGGGGGTGGTGGAGCCCCAGCATTTT.

The chain is built from TRBV6-2 or TRBV6-3 and TRBJ2-1, with 11 positions matching TRBD2. Losses at the gene ends were 7 bases for V and 7 bases for J; bases not matched to a gene: 9. In germline, CDR1 is MNHEY, CDR2 SVGEGT. The CDR3 contains 15 residues. The CDR3 DNA sequence: TGTGCCAGCAAATTAGCGGGAGGGCTGGGGAATGAGCAGTTCTTC. Encoded protein: CASKLAGGLGNEQFF.

The genes are TRBV20-1 and TRBJ2-7; either TRBD1 or TRBD2 may supply D (5 bases each). Germline CDR1 DFQATT, CDR2 SNEGSKA (reference sequence). Trimming stripped 7 bases from V and 0 bases from J, with 25 bases between. CDR3 size: 17 residues. The DNA of the CDR3 is TGCAGTGTTACGGATACCCCGGGACCGAAGAGCTCCTACGAGCAGTACTTC. This sequence encodes CSVTDTPGPKSSYEQYF.

This clonotype came up a few times. The V and J genes are TRBV20-1 and TRBJ2-1; possibly TRBD1 for D (5 bases). The V end was cut by 3 bases, the J end by 5 bases, with 11 bases between. The CDR3 spans 13 residues. Germline CDR1 is DFQATT and CDR2 is SNEGSKA (reference sequence). CDR3 nucleotide sequence: TGCAGTGCTAGGACCCCGGACAACAATGAGCAGTTCTTC. Translating gives CSARTPDNNEQFF.

V and J are TRBV5-1 and TRBJ2-7; maybe TRBD2 (6 bases). Between the trimmed V and J ends, which lost 3 bases and 5 bases, there was a span of 18 bases. Germline V gene sequence: CDR1 SGHRS, CDR2 YFSETQ. The CDR3 covers 15 residues. The CDR3 nucleotides are TGCGCCAGCAGCTGGAGGGACGGGGTTTCTGACGAGCAGTACTTC. Its translation is CASSWRDGVSDEQYF.

The chain combines TRBV20-1 with TRBJ2-1; D unresolved. Per germline, CDR1 DFQATT and CDR2 SNEGSKA (reference sequence). Trimming stripped 2 bases from V and 4 bases from J, with 15 bases between. The CDR3 is 15 amino acids. The CDR3 DNA reads as TGCAGTGCTAGACGTCCAGCGAGCCTTTACAATGAGCAGTTCTTC. Its protein product is CSARRPASLYNEQFF.

This clonotype was counted only a few times. V is TRBV21-1 and J is TRBJ2-7; the table's D call, TRBD1, has no DNA check behind it. TRBV21-1 corresponds to a pseudogene. The CDR3 loop spans 17 amino acids. The CDR3 nucleotides read TGTGCCAGCAGCAAAGCGCTTGGGCAGCCCCGTAAATACGAGCAGTACTTC. It yields the protein CASSKALGQPRKYEQYF.

J is TRBJ2-3 and V is TRBV12-3 or TRBV12-4, with 8 nucleotides matching TRBD2. The CDR3 spans 17 residues. Trimming at V came to 3 bases and at J to 6 bases, leaving 14 bases not matched to a gene. The CDR3 DNA is TGTGCCAGCAGTTTGGCGGGTAGCGGGACACGGGGTGATACGCAGTATTTT. Its protein product is CASSLAGSGTRGDTQYF.

This sequence joins TRBV28 and TRBJ2-6, with D possibly matching TRBD1 (6 bases). The V gene's germline CDR1 is MDHEN and CDR2 SYDVKM. V was trimmed by 2 bases and J by 2 bases, leaving 10 bases between them. CDR3 size: 16 residues. The CDR3 reads CASSLIPGAGANVLTF. CDR3 DNA: TGTGCCAGCAGTTTAATTCCAGGGGCTGGGGCCAACGTCCTGACTTTC.

The rearrangement uses TRBV5-4 and TRBJ2-4; 7 positions match TRBD2. The DNA end is a closer match to TRBJ2-7, so the J assignment may be wrong. The germline V gene has CDR1 SGHNT and CDR2 YYREEE (reference sequence). The CDR3 is made up of 14 amino acids. DNA for the CDR3: TGTGCCAGCAGCTCAGGACTAGTCGGGGGCGAGCAGTACTTC. It is translated as CASSSGLVGGEQYF.

The rearrangement joins TRBV29-1 to TRBJ2-1, with a tentative D call TRBD1 (5 bases). The V end lost 5 bases, the J end lost 4 bases, and 9 bases lay between the germline ends. The CDR3 length is 12 residues. CDR1 and CDR2 from the germline V gene are SQVTM and ANQGSEA. The CDR3 DNA reads as TGCAGCGTTCGGACAAGATACAATGAGCAGTTCTTC. Translation: CSVRTRYNEQFF.

The chain joins TRBV25-1 to TRBJ2-7; 12 positions agree with TRBD2. V lost 3 bases and J lost 2; bases outside the gene matches: 5. CDR1 MGHDK and CDR2 SYGVNS come from the germline V gene. The CDR3 runs to 16 residues. Here the CDR3 reads CASSDVRTSGTYEQYF. CDR3 sequence (DNA): TGTGCCAGCAGTGATGTACGGACTAGCGGGACCTACGAGCAGTACTTC.

The rearrangement joins TRBV18 to TRBJ1-2, with D maybe TRBD1 (5 bases). Looked up from germline, CDR1 is KGHSH and CDR2 is LQKENI. The germline V and J ends were trimmed by 3 bases and 5 bases, with 13 bases remaining between them. The length of the CDR3 is 14 residues. The CDR3 is CASSPPTDLYGYTF. The CDR3 DNA sequence: TGTGCCAGCTCACCCCCGACAGACCTATATGGCTACACCTTC. Variable domain in full (rest from reference TRBV18 and TRBJ1-2): NAGVMQNPRHLVRRRGQEARLRCSPMKGHSHVYWYRQLPEEGLKFMVYLQKENIIDESGMPKERFSAEFPKEGPSILRIQQVVRGDSAAYFCASSPPTDLYGYTFGSGTRLTVV.

The chain is built from TRBV6-1 and TRBJ2-1; D ambiguous. With 7 bases removed from V and 4 bases from J, the gap between germline ends came to 14 bases. This CDR3 contains 14 residues. The germline V gene has CDR1 MNHNS and CDR2 SASEGT. The CDR3 reads CASTNSHNYNEQFF. CDR3 DNA: TGTGCCAGCACCAACAGCCATAATTACAATGAGCAGTTCTTC.

About this clonotype itself: One junction end does not reproduce the germline sequence, and a read error may be involved. V is TRBV28 and J is TRBJ2-3; maybe TRBD1 (6 bases). The germline V gene encodes CDR1 MDHEN and CDR2 SYDVKM. This CDR3 region has 12 residues. The CDR3 here is CANSWGRGTQYF. Here the CDR3 DNA reads TGTGCCAACAGTTGGGGGCGCGGAACGCAGTATTTT.

In its sample, this clonotype was seen a few times. V usage is TRBV7-2 and J usage is TRBJ2-3, with TRBD2 matching 7 bases. J was trimmed by 3 bases and V by 5 bases; bases with no gene match: 14. Per the germline V gene, CDR1 is SGHTA and CDR2 is FQGNSA. The CDR3 has 17 residues. Here the CDR3 DNA reads TGTGCCAGCAGCCCAGGTTGGGGCGGGAGCGGGACAGATACGCAGTATTTT. Its protein is CASSPGWGGSGTDTQYF.

The chain's CDR3 is CASSQDWKVGGYTF. As DNA, the CDR3 is TGCGCCAGCAGCCAAGATTGGAAAGTAGGTGGCTACACCTTC. The gene calls are TRBV4-3 and TRBJ1-2; D uncertain. The CDR3 spans 14 residues. Trimming removed 0 bases from V and 7 bases from J, with 12 bases in between. Germline assignment: CDR1 LGHNA and CDR2 YSLEER.

The chain couples TRBV29-1 to TRBJ2-1; D not resolved. The J call is uncertain, as TRBJ2-7 better fits the DNA end. The CDR3 loop spans 11 amino acids. CDR1 and CDR2 from the germline V gene are SQVTM and ANQGSEA. The CDR3 reads CSSRSYNEQYF. DNA of the CDR3: TGCAGCTCAAGGTCCTACAATGAGCAGTACTTC.

This chain uses TRBV12-3 or TRBV12-4 with TRBJ2-7; the match to TRBD1 covers 9 bases. V gave up 7 bases and J gave up 5 bases; unmatched junction bases: 6. CDR3 length equals 13 residues. CDR3 residues: CASKGTGYHEQYF. CDR3 nucleotides: TGTGCCAGCAAGGGGACAGGGTACCACGAGCAGTACTTC.

The chain uses TRBV29-1 and TRBJ1-2; D remains unclear. V shed 6 bases and J shed 3 bases, with 11 bases lying between them. CDR1 SQVTM and CDR2 ANQGSEA come from the germline V gene. The CDR3 has 12 amino acids. The CDR3 is CSVARTDYGYTF. The CDR3 DNA follows: TGCAGCGTAGCGCGGACCGACTATGGCTACACCTTC.

The chain has TRBV29-1 and TRBJ1-2; perhaps TRBD1 as D (6 bases). This CDR3 spans 12 amino acids. Trimming pared 7 bases from V and 7 bases from J, leaving 16 bases between. From germline, CDR1 is SQVTM and CDR2 ANQGSEA. CDR3 residues: CSARMGAGGYTF. The CDR3 DNA follows: TGCAGCGCCAGAATGGGGGCGGGTGGCTACACCTTC.